This TCR beta chain was documented in a study of blood T cell repertoires in COVID-19. Produced via immunoSEQ multiplex PCR; TCRdb's table is partial and in-frame only. Of some 250,000 clones listed, 75% to 90% are singletons. The germline V and J ends were trimmed by 2 bases and 11 bases, with 18 bases remaining between them. Germline CDR1 and CDR2: LNHNV and YYDKDF (reference sequence). The CDR3 loop spans 15 amino acids. The V and J genes are TRBV15 and TRBJ1-4, with a weak D call TRBD1 (6 bases). This clonotype originated in a man under 40 with active or convalescent COVID-19. Sequencing used peripheral blood. The CDR3 spells CATSRLGQGMRKLFF. CDR3 sequence (DNA): TGTGCCACCAGCAGACTCGGGCAGGGGATGCGTAAACTGTTTTTT.